This T cell receptor beta chain was observed in a study of control samples from healthy donors and cancer patients. Sequencing was performed with immunoSEQ multiplex PCR; in TCRdb, only in-frame clones are kept and a portion is missing. The sample records approximately 230,000 clones, roughly 80% being singletons. Germline V lookup: CDR1 SGHRS, CDR2 YFSETQ. There are 16 residues in the CDR3. The V end was cut by 4 bases, the J end by 0 bases, with 14 bases between. The source material was PBMCs. V gene TRBV5-1 combines with J gene TRBJ2-1; tentatively, D is TRBD2 (6 bases). This sequence originates from a woman aged 55 to 70 with lung cancer. The CDR3 sequence is CASSRIPGLSYNEQFF. The CDR3 nucleotides read TGCGCCAGCAGCAGGATACCGGGACTCTCCTACAATGAGCAGTTCTTC.